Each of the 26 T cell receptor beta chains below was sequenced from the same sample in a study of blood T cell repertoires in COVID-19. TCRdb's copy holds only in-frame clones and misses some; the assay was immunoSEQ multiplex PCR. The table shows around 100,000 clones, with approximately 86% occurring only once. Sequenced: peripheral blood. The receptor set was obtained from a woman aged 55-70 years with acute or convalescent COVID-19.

Written as DNA, the CDR3 is TGTGCCAGCAGCTTAGGGGGCGGACCAACGGAGGCGCAGTATTTT. Translated, it gives CASSLGGGPTEAQYF. The chain combines TRBV7-3 with TRBJ2-3, with D possibly matching TRBD1 (6 bases). The CDR3 sequence is 15 residues long. V was cut by 2 bases and J by 10 bases, with 19 bases left in between. Germline V gene lookup returns CDR1 SGHTA and CDR2 FQGTGA.

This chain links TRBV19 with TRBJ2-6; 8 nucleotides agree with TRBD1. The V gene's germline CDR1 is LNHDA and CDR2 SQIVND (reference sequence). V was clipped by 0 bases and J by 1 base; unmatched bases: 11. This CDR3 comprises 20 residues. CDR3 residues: CASSIDRQGAPGSGANVLTF. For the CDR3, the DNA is TGTGCCAGTAGTATAGACCGGCAGGGGGCGCCGGGGTCTGGGGCCAACGTCCTGACTTTC.

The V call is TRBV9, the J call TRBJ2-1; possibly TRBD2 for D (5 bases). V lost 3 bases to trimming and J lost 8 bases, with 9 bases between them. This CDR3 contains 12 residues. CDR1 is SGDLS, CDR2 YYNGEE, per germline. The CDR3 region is CASSAGLYEQFF. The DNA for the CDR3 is TGTGCCAGCAGCGCCGGACTTTATGAGCAGTTCTTC.

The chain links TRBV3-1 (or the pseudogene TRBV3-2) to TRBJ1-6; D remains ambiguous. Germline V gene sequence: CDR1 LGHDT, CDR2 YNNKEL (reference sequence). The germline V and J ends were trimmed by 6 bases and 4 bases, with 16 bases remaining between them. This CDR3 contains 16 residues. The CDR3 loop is CASSSTTSSYNSPLHF. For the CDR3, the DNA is TGTGCCAGCAGTTCTACGACAAGCTCTTATAATTCACCCCTCCACTTT.

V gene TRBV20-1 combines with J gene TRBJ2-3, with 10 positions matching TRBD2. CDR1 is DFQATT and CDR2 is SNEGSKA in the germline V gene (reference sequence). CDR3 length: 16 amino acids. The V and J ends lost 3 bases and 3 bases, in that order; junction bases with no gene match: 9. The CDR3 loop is CSASHWASGRTDTQYF. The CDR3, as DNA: TGCAGTGCTAGTCACTGGGCTAGCGGGAGAACAGATACGCAGTATTTT.

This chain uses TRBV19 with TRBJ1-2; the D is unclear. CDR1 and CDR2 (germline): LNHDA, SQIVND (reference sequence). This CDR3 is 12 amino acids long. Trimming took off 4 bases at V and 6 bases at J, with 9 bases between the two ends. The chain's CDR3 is CASSTGRDGYTF. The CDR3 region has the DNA TGTGCCAGTAGTACAGGTCGCGATGGCTACACCTTC.

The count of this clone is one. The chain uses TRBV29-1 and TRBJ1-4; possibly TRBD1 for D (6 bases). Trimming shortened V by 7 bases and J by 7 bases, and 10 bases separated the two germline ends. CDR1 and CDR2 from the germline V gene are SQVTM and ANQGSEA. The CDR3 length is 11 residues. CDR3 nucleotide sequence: TGCAGCGCAGGACAGCCTGAAAAACTGTTTTTT. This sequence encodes CSAGQPEKLFF.

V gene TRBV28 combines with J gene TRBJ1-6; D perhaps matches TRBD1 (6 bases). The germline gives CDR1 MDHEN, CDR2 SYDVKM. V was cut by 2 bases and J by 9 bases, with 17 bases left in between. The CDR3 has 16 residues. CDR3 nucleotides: TGTGCCAGCAGTTTACCCCAACAGGGAGGGATTTCACCCCTCCACTTT. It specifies CASSLPQQGGISPLHF.

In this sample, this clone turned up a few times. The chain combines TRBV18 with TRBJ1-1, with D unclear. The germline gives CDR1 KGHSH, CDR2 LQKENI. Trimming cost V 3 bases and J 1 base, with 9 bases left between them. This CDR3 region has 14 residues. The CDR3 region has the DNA TGTGCCAGCTCACCTAACCCAGGGAACACTGAAGCTTTCTTT. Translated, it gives CASSPNPGNTEAFF.

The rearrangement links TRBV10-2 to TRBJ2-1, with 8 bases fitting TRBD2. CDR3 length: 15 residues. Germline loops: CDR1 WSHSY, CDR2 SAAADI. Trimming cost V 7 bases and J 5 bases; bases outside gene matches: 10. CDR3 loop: CASTTSGHGNNEQFF. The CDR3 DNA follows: TGCGCCAGCACTACTAGCGGCCACGGGAACAATGAGCAGTTCTTC.

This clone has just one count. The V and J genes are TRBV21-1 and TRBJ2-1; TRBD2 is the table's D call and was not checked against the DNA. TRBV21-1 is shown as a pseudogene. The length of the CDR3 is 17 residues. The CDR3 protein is CASSKAPGLNDHNEQFF. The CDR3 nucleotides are TGTGCCAGCAGCAAAGCCCCCGGACTGAACGACCACAATGAGCAGTTCTTC.

CDR3 sequence (DNA): TGCGCCAGCAGCTTGGCAGCGGGAGGGTCCTACAATGAGCAGTTCTTC. Translating gives CASSLAAGGSYNEQFF. V and J are TRBV5-1 and TRBJ2-1, with 10 bases identical to TRBD2. The CDR3 is 16 amino acids. The germline V gene encodes CDR1 SGHRS and CDR2 YFSETQ. The V and J ends lost 0 bases and 1 base, in that order; junction bases with no gene match: 1. The complete variable domain, with remaining parts taken from reference TRBV5-1 and TRBJ2-1, reads KAGVTQTPRYLIKTRGQQVTLSCSPISGHRSVSWYQQTPGQGLQFLFEYFSETQRNKGNFPGRFSGRQFSNSRSEMNVSTLELGDSALYLCASSLAAGGSYNEQFFGPGTRLTVL.

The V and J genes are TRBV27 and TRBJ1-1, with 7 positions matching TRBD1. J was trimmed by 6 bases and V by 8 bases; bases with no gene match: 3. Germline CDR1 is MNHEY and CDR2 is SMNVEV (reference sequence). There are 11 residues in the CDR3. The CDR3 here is CASFTGAEAFF. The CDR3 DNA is TGTGCCAGCTTCACAGGGGCTGAAGCTTTCTTT.

CDR3 bases: TGCGCCAGCAGCTTTGAAGGCCCAGGATTCACCACTGAAGCTTTCTTT. The encoded protein is CASSFEGPGFTTEAFF. This chain links TRBV5-1 with TRBJ1-1; no clear D gene. The CDR3 has 16 amino acids. V lost 2 bases to trimming and J lost 4 bases, with 18 bases between them. In germline, CDR1 is SGHRS, CDR2 YFSETQ.

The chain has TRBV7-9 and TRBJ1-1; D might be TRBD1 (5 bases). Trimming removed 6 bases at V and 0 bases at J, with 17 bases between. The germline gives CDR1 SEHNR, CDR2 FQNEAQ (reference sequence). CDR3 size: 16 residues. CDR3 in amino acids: CASSQRGGRLNTEAFF. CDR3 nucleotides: TGTGCCAGCAGTCAAAGGGGAGGTCGGTTGAACACTGAAGCTTTCTTT.

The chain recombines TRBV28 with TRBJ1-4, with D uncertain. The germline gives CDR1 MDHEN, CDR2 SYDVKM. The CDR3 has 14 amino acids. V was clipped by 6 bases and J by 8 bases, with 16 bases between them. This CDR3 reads CASSFTGIREKLFF. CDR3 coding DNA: TGTGCCAGCAGCTTTACGGGTATTAGGGAAAAACTGTTTTTT.

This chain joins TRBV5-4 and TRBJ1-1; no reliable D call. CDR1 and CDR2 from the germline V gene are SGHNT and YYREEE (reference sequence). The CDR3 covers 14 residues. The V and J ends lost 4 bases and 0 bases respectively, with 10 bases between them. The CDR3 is CASSPGTMNTEAFF. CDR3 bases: TGTGCCAGCAGCCCAGGAACCATGAACACTGAAGCTTTCTTT. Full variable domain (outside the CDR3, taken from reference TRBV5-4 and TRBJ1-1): ETGVTQSPTHLIKTRGQQVTLRCSSQSGHNTVSWYQQALGQGPQFIFQYYREEENGRGNFPPRFSGLQFPNYSSELNVNALELDDSALYLCASSPGTMNTEAFFGQGTRLTVV.

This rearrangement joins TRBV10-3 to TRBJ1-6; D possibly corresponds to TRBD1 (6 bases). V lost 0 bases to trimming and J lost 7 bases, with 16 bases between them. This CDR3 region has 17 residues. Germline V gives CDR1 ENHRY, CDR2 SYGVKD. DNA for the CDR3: TGTGCCATCAGTGAGTCCCAGGGGTTGGGGAGAAATTCACCCCTCCACTTT. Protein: CAISESQGLGRNSPLHF.

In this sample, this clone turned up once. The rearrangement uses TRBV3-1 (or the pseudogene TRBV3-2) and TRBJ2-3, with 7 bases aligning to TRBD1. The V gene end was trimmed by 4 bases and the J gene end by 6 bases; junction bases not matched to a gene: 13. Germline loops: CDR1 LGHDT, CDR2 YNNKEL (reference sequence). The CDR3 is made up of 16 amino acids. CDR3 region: CASSPHRQGRADTQYF. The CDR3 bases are TGTGCCAGCAGCCCCCATCGACAGGGTCGGGCCGATACGCAGTATTTT.

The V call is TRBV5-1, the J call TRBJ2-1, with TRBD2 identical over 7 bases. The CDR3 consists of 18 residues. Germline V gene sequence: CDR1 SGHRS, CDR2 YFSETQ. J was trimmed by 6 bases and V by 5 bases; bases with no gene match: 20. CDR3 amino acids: CASSSSPWRGGIFNEQFF. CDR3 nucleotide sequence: TGCGCCAGCAGTTCCTCCCCGTGGCGGGGAGGGATTTTCAATGAGCAGTTCTTC.

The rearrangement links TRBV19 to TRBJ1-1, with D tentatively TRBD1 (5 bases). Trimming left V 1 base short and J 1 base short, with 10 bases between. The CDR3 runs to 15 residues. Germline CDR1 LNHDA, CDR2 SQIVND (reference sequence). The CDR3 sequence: CASSIGSQGNTEAFF. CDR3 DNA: TGTGCCAGTAGTATAGGTTCGCAGGGGAACACTGAAGCTTTCTTT.

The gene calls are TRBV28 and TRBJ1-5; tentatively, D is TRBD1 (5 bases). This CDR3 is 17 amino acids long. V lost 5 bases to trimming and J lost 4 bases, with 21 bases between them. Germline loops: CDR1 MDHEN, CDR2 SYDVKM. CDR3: CASSGGTGRTANQPQHF. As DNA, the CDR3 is TGTGCCAGCAGTGGGGGGACCGGACGGACGGCGAATCAGCCCCAGCATTTT.

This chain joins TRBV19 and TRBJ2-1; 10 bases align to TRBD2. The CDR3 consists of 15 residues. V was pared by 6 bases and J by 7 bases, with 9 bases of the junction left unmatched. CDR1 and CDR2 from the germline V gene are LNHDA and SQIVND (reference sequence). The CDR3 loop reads CASRILAGKLNEQFF. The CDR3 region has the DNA TGTGCCAGTAGAATACTAGCGGGAAAATTAAATGAGCAGTTCTTC. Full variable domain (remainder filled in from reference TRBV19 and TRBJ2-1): DGGITQSPKYLFRKEGQNVTLSCEQNLNHDAMYWYRQDPGQGLRLIYYSQIVNDFQKGDIAEGYSVSREKKESFPLTVTSAQKNPTAFYLCASRILAGKLNEQFFGPGTRLTVL.

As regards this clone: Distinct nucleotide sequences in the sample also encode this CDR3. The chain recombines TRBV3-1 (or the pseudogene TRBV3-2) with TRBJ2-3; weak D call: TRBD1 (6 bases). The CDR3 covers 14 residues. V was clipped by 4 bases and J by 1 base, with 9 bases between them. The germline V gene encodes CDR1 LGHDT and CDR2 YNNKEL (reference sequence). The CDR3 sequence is CASSPRQGTDTQYF. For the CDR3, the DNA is TGTGCCAGCAGCCCTAGACAGGGCACAGATACGCAGTATTTT.

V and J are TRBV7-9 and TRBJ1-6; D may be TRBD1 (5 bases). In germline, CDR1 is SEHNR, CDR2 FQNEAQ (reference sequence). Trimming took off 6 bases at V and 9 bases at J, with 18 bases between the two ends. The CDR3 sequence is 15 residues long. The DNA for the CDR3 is TGTGCCAGCAGTTTCGGGGGGATCGATTCTTCACCCCTCCACTTT. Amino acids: CASSFGGIDSSPLHF.

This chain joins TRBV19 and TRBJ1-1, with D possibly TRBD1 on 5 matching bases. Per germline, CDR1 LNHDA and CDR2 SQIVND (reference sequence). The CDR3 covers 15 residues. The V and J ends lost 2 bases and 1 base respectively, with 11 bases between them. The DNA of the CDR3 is TGTGCCAGTAGTATAATTGCAGGGCCGAACACTGAAGCTTTCTTT. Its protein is CASSIIAGPNTEAFF.